This TCR beta chain is drawn from a study of T cell responses to AZD1222 COVID-19 vaccine. Details on this clone: Its antigen is undetermined.

The protocol was immunoSEQ multiplex PCR, while the TCRdb copy is restricted to in-frame clones and leaves out a portion. The sample consists of approximately 150,000 clones, almost 95% of them appearing once. The study, taken as a whole, reports: Repertoires were obtained only post-peak T cell response.

The receptor was isolated from an adult in good health. Source: peripheral blood, taken on day 0 of AZD1222 vaccination.

DNA for the CDR3: TGCAGTGCTAGTCCTCCAGTTCTCTACAATGAGCAGTTCTTC. Residues: CSASPPVLYNEQFF. The chain links TRBV20-1 to TRBJ2-1; no definite D call. Deletions cut 3 bases from V and 3 bases from J, with 12 bases between. Germline-derived CDR1 and CDR2 are DFQATT and SNEGSKA (reference sequence). The CDR3 is 14 amino acids.